Below, 23 T cell receptor beta chains from the same sample are listed, as sequenced in a study of cytomegalovirus exposure and HLA in healthy donors. PCR used 60 Vbeta primers and 13 Jbeta primers. Generated by immunoSEQ multiplex PCR, the TCRdb table keeps only in-frame clones and is missing some. The sample has about 180,000 clones, 70% to 80% seen once. The sequencing input was PBMCs. The receptor source for this set is a young man in good health and CMV-seronegative.

This chain connects TRBV4-3 to TRBJ2-7, with D perhaps matching TRBD1 (5 bases). Trimming took off 4 bases at V and 7 bases at J, with 14 bases between the two ends. Germline CDR1 LGHNA, CDR2 YSLEER. CDR3 length: 13 residues. CDR3 sequence reads: CASSPTGDREQYF. The CDR3 coding sequence is TGCGCCAGCAGCCCCACCGGAGACAGAGAGCAGTACTTC.

The chain uses TRBV5-1 and TRBJ1-3; perhaps TRBD1 as D (5 bases). V lost 0 bases to trimming and J lost 4 bases, with 11 bases between them. Germline CDR1 SGHRS, CDR2 YFSETQ. The CDR3 has 15 amino acids. The DNA for the CDR3 is TGCGCCAGCAGCTTGGGAACAGGCACAGGAAACACCATATATTTT. Its protein is CASSLGTGTGNTIYF.

The chain couples TRBV5-5 to TRBJ2-7, with a possible D match to TRBD2 (6 bases). This CDR3 is built from 15 residues. The germline CDR1 and CDR2 sequences are SGHKS and YYEKEE (reference sequence). The V end was cut by 4 bases, the J end by 2 bases, with 16 bases between. CDR3 in amino acids: CASSVGLDLTYEQYF. CDR3 bases: TGTGCCAGCAGCGTGGGACTGGATTTAACCTACGAGCAGTACTTC.

This clone was detected only a few times. The chain combines TRBV29-1 with TRBJ2-1, with a tentative D call TRBD2 (5 bases). The ends were cut back, 3 bases at V and 8 bases at J, with 11 bases in the middle. The germline CDR1 and CDR2 sequences are SQVTM and ANQGSEA. The CDR3 contains 12 residues. The chain's CDR3 is CSVESDLDEQFF. The CDR3 bases are TGCAGCGTTGAGTCGGACTTAGATGAGCAGTTCTTC.

The chain links TRBV7-9 to TRBJ2-2, with TRBD2 identical over 10 bases. Per the germline V gene, CDR1 is SEHNR and CDR2 is FQNEAQ (reference sequence). There are 14 residues in the CDR3. Trimming at V came to 8 bases and at J to 5 bases, leaving 5 bases not matched to a gene. The CDR3 coding sequence is TGTGCCAGCGTGACTAGCGGGCCTACCGGGGAGCTGTTTTTT. It codes for CASVTSGPTGELFF. Drawing the rest from reference TRBV7-9 and TRBJ2-2, the complete variable domain is DTGVSQNPRHKITKRGQNVTFRCDPISEHNRLYWYRQTLGQGPEFLTYFQNEAQLEKSRLLSDRFSAERPKGSFSTLEIQRTEQGDSAMYLCASVTSGPTGELFFGEGSRLTVL.

V is TRBV2 and J is TRBJ2-3; no firm D call. CDR1 SNHLY and CDR2 FYNNEI come from the germline V gene. The CDR3 loop spans 13 amino acids. Trimming cost V 4 bases and J 2 bases, with 7 bases left between them. CDR3 coding DNA: TGTGCCAGCAGTGTTGACTTCACAGATACGCAGTATTTT. Protein: CASSVDFTDTQYF.

A single count supports this clone. The V and J genes are TRBV7-2 and TRBJ2-3; 7 bases match TRBD2. There are 13 residues in the CDR3. CDR1 is SGHTA, CDR2 FQGNSA, per germline. Trimming cost V 8 bases and J 5 bases; bases outside gene matches: 7. CDR3 sequence: CASLGGSGDTQYF. In nucleotides, the CDR3 is TGTGCCAGCCTTGGCGGGAGCGGAGATACGCAGTATTTT. Full variable domain (remainder filled in from reference TRBV7-2 and TRBJ2-3): GAGVSQSPSNKVTEKGKDVELRCDPISGHTALYWYRQSLGQGLEFLIYFQGNSAPDKSGLPSDRFSAERTGGSVSTLTIQRTQQEDSAVYLCASLGGSGDTQYFGPGTRLTVL.

This clone was recorded a few times. This chain uses TRBV30 with TRBJ2-5; TRBD2 might be the D (6 bases). The CDR3 is made up of 14 amino acids. V gave up 0 bases and J gave up 5 bases, with 13 bases separating them. Germline CDR1 GTSNPN, CDR2 SVGIG (reference sequence). The CDR3 spells CAWSVPGAPETQYF. DNA for the CDR3: TGTGCCTGGAGTGTACCGGGAGCCCCCGAGACCCAGTACTTC.

The chain recombines TRBV5-1 with TRBJ2-5, with TRBD1 as a possible D gene (5 bases). Between the trimmed V and J ends, which lost 1 base and 4 bases, there was a span of 8 bases. The CDR3 covers 13 residues. CDR1 SGHRS and CDR2 YFSETQ come from the germline V gene. CDR3: CASSLSGAETQYF. CDR3 nucleotide sequence: TGCGCCAGCAGCTTGAGTGGGGCAGAGACCCAGTACTTC.

This chain uses TRBV19 with TRBJ1-1, with D possibly being TRBD1 (6 bases). With 8 bases removed from V and 0 bases from J, the gap between germline ends came to 10 bases. The CDR3 runs 13 residues. Germline CDR1 LNHDA, CDR2 SQIVND (reference sequence). The CDR3 loop reads CASQGTMNTEAFF. The CDR3, as DNA: TGTGCCAGTCAAGGGACAATGAACACTGAAGCTTTCTTT. Full variable domain (remainder filled in from reference TRBV19 and TRBJ1-1): DGGITQSPKYLFRKEGQNVTLSCEQNLNHDAMYWYRQDPGQGLRLIYYSQIVNDFQKGDIAEGYSVSREKKESFPLTVTSAQKNPTAFYLCASQGTMNTEAFFGQGTRLTVV.

The chain employs TRBV7-2 and TRBJ2-3; D perhaps matches TRBD2 (7 bases). The germline V gene has CDR1 SGHTA and CDR2 FQGNSA. V lost 1 base and J lost 4, with 18 bases in between. The CDR3 contains 17 residues. CDR3 DNA sequence: TGTGCCAGCAGCTTAGGCCGGGGAGGGGGGAGGGCAGATACGCAGTATTTT. Protein product: CASSLGRGGGRADTQYF.

This clone was counted once. This chain uses TRBV10-3 with TRBJ2-1; tentative D call: TRBD2 (6 bases). V lost 6 bases to trimming and J lost 5 bases, with 17 bases between them. CDR1 is ENHRY, CDR2 SYGVKD, per germline. The CDR3 loop spans 15 amino acids. The CDR3 sequence: CAIREGQHHNNEQFF. CDR3 DNA: TGTGCCATCAGGGAGGGGCAGCATCATAACAATGAGCAGTTCTTC.

As for this clone: Within the sample, other DNA sequences also encode this same CDR3. V is TRBV5-1 and J is TRBJ1-6, with a weak D call TRBD1 (5 bases). The V gene's germline CDR1 is SGHRS and CDR2 YFSETQ. The CDR3 spans 13 residues. The V end lost 0 bases, the J end lost 10 bases, and 8 bases lay between the germline ends. For the CDR3, the DNA is TGCGCCAGCAGCTTGGGCGGGGACTCACCCCTCCACTTT. This translates into CASSLGGDSPLHF.

The chain recombines TRBV6-6 with TRBJ2-7, with D perhaps matching TRBD1 (6 bases). V was shortened by 0 bases and J by 5 bases, with 14 bases between the two germline ends. The germline V gene encodes CDR1 MNHNY and CDR2 SVGAGI (reference sequence). This CDR3 has 15 amino acids. The CDR3 protein is CASSYSIQGSHEQYF. The DNA of the CDR3 is TGTGCCAGCAGTTACTCGATTCAGGGGTCCCACGAGCAGTACTTC.

This rearrangement joins TRBV9 to TRBJ2-2, with 11 bases that match TRBD2. Germline CDR1 and CDR2: SGDLS and YYNGEE. CDR3 size: 15 residues. The junction had 3 bases not matched to a gene; V was cut back by 2 bases and J by 6 bases. CDR3: CASSVSGGAAGELFF. The CDR3 DNA sequence: TGTGCCAGCAGCGTTAGCGGGGGGGCCGCCGGGGAGCTGTTTTTT.

This chain connects TRBV19 to TRBJ1-1, with 7 bases aligning to TRBD1. This CDR3 contains 15 residues. Per the germline V gene, CDR1 is LNHDA and CDR2 is SQIVND (reference sequence). Trimming removed 5 bases from V and 0 bases from J; junction bases left unmatched: 6. CDR3 region: CASSPRQGMNTEAFF. DNA for the CDR3: TGTGCCAGTAGTCCCCGACAGGGCATGAACACTGAAGCTTTCTTT.

For the CDR3, the DNA is TGCGCCAGCAGCCAAGATTTGACGGGTGAGCAGTTCTTC. Translated, it gives CASSQDLTGEQFF. The chain employs TRBV4-3 and TRBJ2-1; D uncertain. The CDR3 totals 13 residues. Germline V gene sequence: CDR1 LGHNA, CDR2 YSLEER. Trimming left V 0 bases short and J 9 bases short, with 9 bases between.

Only a few counts were recorded for this clone. This rearrangement joins TRBV9 to TRBJ2-1, with TRBD2 matching over 9 bases. Germline V gene data show CDR1 as SGDLS and CDR2 as YYNGEE. The CDR3 is made up of 15 amino acids. The V and J ends lost 3 bases and 8 bases, in that order; junction bases with no gene match: 9. DNA of the CDR3: TGTGCCAGCAGCGGAGGGCTAGCGGGGAGTTATGAGCAGTTCTTC. It yields the protein CASSGGLAGSYEQFF.

The V and J genes are TRBV5-1 and TRBJ2-1, with TRBD2 identical over 8 bases. This CDR3 spans 15 amino acids. V trimming: 5 bases; J trimming: 0 bases; junction bases outside the gene matches: 4. Germline V gene lookup returns CDR1 SGHRS and CDR2 YFSETQ. The CDR3 DNA follows: TGCGCCAGCAGTTTAGCGGGAAGCTCCTACAATGAGCAGTTCTTC. This encodes CASSLAGSSYNEQFF.

The chain carries TRBV28 and TRBJ2-7; possible D gene TRBD2, 5 bases. The germline CDR1 and CDR2 sequences are MDHEN and SYDVKM. Trimming shortened V by 5 bases and J by 0 bases, and 14 bases separated the two germline ends. The CDR3 is 15 amino acids. For the CDR3, the DNA is TGTGCCAGCAGTCCCCCAAGAGGGAGCTCCTACGAGCAGTACTTC. This encodes CASSPPRGSSYEQYF.

This clone has more than one count but fewer than ten. This chain links TRBV9 with TRBJ1-3, with TRBD1 as a possible D gene (5 bases). CDR3 length: 14 amino acids. V was shortened by 5 bases and J by 0 bases, with 9 bases between the two germline ends. Germline values: CDR1 SGDLS, CDR2 YYNGEE. The CDR3, as DNA: TGTGCCAGCAGTGGGGGGAACTCTGGAAACACCATATATTTT. It is translated as CASSGGNSGNTIYF. Based on the CDR3 plus reference TRBV9 and TRBJ1-3, the full variable domain is DSGVTQTPKHLITATGQRVTLRCSPRSGDLSVYWYQQSLDQGLQFLIQYYNGEERAKGNILERFSAQQFPDLHSELNLSSLELGDSALYFCASSGGNSGNTIYFGEGSWLTVV.

This clone came up a few times. The genes are TRBV2 and TRBJ1-5, with 10 bases fitting TRBD1. CDR3 size: 19 residues. J gave up 0 bases and V 1 base, and 9 bases lay outside the gene matches. The germline V gene has CDR1 SNHLY and CDR2 FYNNEI. The CDR3 coding sequence is TGTGCCAGCAGTGAAGGGACAGGGGGGTCGCGGTATAGCAATCAGCCCCAGCATTTT. Residues: CASSEGTGGSRYSNQPQHF. The full variable domain, its missing parts supplied by reference TRBV2 and TRBJ1-5, is EPEVTQTPSHQVTQMGQEVILRCVPISNHLYFYWYRQILGQKVEFLVSFYNNEISEKSEIFDDQFSVERPDGSNFTLKIRSTKLEDSAMYFCASSEGTGGSRYSNQPQHFGDGTRLSIL.

V is TRBV6-5 and J is TRBJ1-2; D ambiguous. V gave up 6 bases and J gave up 4 bases, with 12 bases separating them. Per the germline V gene, CDR1 is MNHEY and CDR2 is SVGAGI. This CDR3 has 13 residues. CDR3 region: CASRAGFGYGYTF. DNA for the CDR3: TGTGCCAGCAGGGCCGGGTTTGGCTATGGCTACACCTTC.